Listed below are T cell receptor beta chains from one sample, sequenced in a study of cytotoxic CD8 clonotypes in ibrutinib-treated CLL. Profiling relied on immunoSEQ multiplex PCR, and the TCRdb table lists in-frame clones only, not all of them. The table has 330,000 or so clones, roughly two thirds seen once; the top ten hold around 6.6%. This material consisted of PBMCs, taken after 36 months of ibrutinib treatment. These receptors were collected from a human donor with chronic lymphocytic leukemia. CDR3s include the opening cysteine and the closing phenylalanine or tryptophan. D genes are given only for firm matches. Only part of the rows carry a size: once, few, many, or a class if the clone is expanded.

TGTGCCAGCAGCGTTCCCAAGCAACGGATACTTTATAGCAATCAGCCCCAGCATTTT	CASSVPKQRILYSNQPQHF	NA	19	TRBV9	TRBJ1-5	NA
TGTGCCAGCAGCCCGGGCTTGGGGTCGTACGAGCAGTACTTC	CASSPGLGSYEQYF	NA	14	TRBV7-6	TRBJ2-7	NA
TGTGCCAGCAGTGTGTGGCCAGGGCCTCCTTTCTATGGCTACACCTTC	CASSVWPGPPFYGYTF	NA	16	TRBV6-1	TRBJ1-2	NA
TGTGCCAGCAGTCTTGACGGGTACAATGAGCAGTTCTTC	CASSLDGYNEQFF	NA	13	TRBV6-5	TRBJ2-1	NA
TGTGCCAGCAGTACGCGACTAGCGGGTATAACCGGGGAGCTGTTTTTT	CASSTRLAGITGELFF	TRBD2	16	TRBV28	TRBJ2-2	few
TGTGCCAGCAGCTTAGGAGAGTCTAGCACAGATACGCAGTATTTT	CASSLGESSTDTQYF	NA	15	TRBV7-9	TRBJ2-3	NA
TGTGCCAGCAGTGAAGCGGCCTTCCAGAACTATGGCTACACCTTC	CASSEAAFQNYGYTF	NA	15	TRBV2	TRBJ1-2	NA
TGTGCCAGCAAGAGTTCGGGACTGATCTACGAGCAGTACTTC	CASKSSGLIYEQYF	NA	14	TRBV27	TRBJ2-7	NA
TGCAGTGCTGGAGAGACCCAGTACTTC	CSAGETQYF	NA	9	TRBV20-1	TRBJ2-5	NA
TGTGCCAGCAGTTACGCATTGGGGTATGGCTACACCTTC	CASSYALGYGYTF	NA	13	TRBV6-5	TRBJ1-2	NA
TGTGCCAGCAGCTTACGAGCCAGGGTAGAAGAAAAACTGTTTTTT	CASSLRARVEEKLFF	NA	15	TRBV11-3	TRBJ1-4	NA
TGTGCCAGCAGCTTATCTAACTATGGCTACACCTTC	CASSLSNYGYTF	NA	12	TRBV7-2	TRBJ1-2	NA
TGTGCCAGCAGCCACCCCGAAGGACAGGGGTCCTACGAGCAGTACTTC	CASSHPEGQGSYEQYF	TRBD1	16	TRBV4-2	TRBJ2-7	NA
TGTGCCAGCAGCTTCAGACGGCTCTCCTACGAGCAGTACTTC	CASSFRRLSYEQYF	NA	14	TRBV11-1	TRBJ2-7	NA
TGTGCCAGCAGTGAATCGACAGGGTTTGGAACTAATGAAAAACTGTTTTTT	CASSESTGFGTNEKLFF	TRBD1	17	TRBV25-1	TRBJ1-4	once
TGTGCCAGCAGCCCCTCGGGGAGGTACGAGCAGTACTTC	CASSPSGRYEQYF	NA	13	TRBV7-9	TRBJ2-7	NA
TGTGCCAGCAGCACCCGCAGGGAAGACTATGGCTACACCTTC	CASSTRREDYGYTF	NA	14	TRBV7-8	TRBJ1-2	few
TGTGCCAGCAGCCCAAGGACAGTCTATGGCTACACCTTC	CASSPRTVYGYTF	NA	13	TRBV5-6	TRBJ1-2	NA
TGTGCCAGCAGCTTCCTAGGGGGTAGGGAGACCCAGTACTTC	CASSFLGGRETQYF	NA	14	TRBV11-2	TRBJ2-5	NA
TGTGCCAGCACCGGGACAGGCTCTCGGGGCTACACCTTC	CASTGTGSRGYTF	TRBD1	13	TRBV7-9	TRBJ1-2	NA
TGTGCCAGCTCACCAAGGTCCGCCCACCAGGGCTACGAGCAGTACTTC	CASSPRSAHQGYEQYF	NA	16	TRBV18	TRBJ2-7	few
TGTGCCAGCAGCTTCTCCGGACTCAGCTCCTACAATGAGCAGTTCTTC	CASSFSGLSSYNEQFF	NA	16	TRBV7-8	TRBJ2-1	NA
TGCAGCGTTGTGAGACAGGGGTACGAGCAGTACTTC	CSVVRQGYEQYF	TRBD1	12	TRBV29-1	TRBJ2-7	once
TGCGCCAGCAGCCTCAGACAGGGTGGCGGCTACACCTTC	CASSLRQGGGYTF	TRBD1	13	TRBV5-1	TRBJ1-2	few
TGTGCCAGCAGCTTGGTGGGATCGAGGGGTGGCTACACCTTC	CASSLVGSRGGYTF	NA	14	TRBV5-4	TRBJ1-2	NA
TGTGCCAGCAGTTTATGGGGGGTGTCGAATTCACCCCTCCACTTT	CASSLWGVSNSPLHF	NA	15	TRBV27	TRBJ1-6	NA
TGTGCCAGCAGCGGCCTTAGCGGGAGCTCCTACAATGAGCAGTTCTTC	CASSGLSGSSYNEQFF	TRBD2	16	TRBV7-9	TRBJ2-1	few